This TCR beta chain was recorded in a study of cytomegalovirus exposure and HLA in healthy donors. Study-level results: Looking again later, the authors saw that most CMV-associated TCR beta chains seemed HLA-restricted. A highly shared variant cluster was judged a likely technical artifact.

The germline gives CDR1 SGHNT, CDR2 YYREEE (reference sequence). CDR3 length equals 14 residues. With 1 base removed from V and 6 bases from J, the gap between germline ends came to 11 bases. Primers included in the PCR were 60 Vbeta and 13 Jbeta primers. TCRdb keeps only in-frame clones here, not all; method: immunoSEQ multiplex PCR. This sample yields some 220,000 clones, of which 85% to 90% are seen a single time; around 1% belongs to the top ten. A word on this clone: The antigen is not known.

The receptor was isolated from a woman aged 18-29 years in good health and CMV-seronegative. Sequenced: PBMCs. The V call is TRBV5-4, the J call TRBJ2-1; D not resolved. The CDR3 region is CASSLSQSGNEQFF. The CDR3 DNA reads as TGTGCCAGCAGCTTGTCTCAGTCTGGCAATGAGCAGTTCTTC.